These 4 T cell receptor beta chains came from one sample sequenced in a study of blood T cell repertoires in COVID-19. Profiled with immunoSEQ multiplex PCR; TCRdb holds only in-frame clones, not every one. The sample holds around 140,000 clones; 80% to 90% are singletons and the top ten take 10%. The sequenced material came from peripheral blood. These receptors were collected from a man in his fifties or sixties with active or convalescent COVID-19.

The CDR3 coding sequence is TGTGCCAGCAGCTTGTTGGCGGGAAAGAGCTCCTACAATGAGCAGTTCTTC. It translates to CASSLLAGKSSYNEQFF. The chain joins TRBV5-6 to TRBJ2-1, with TRBD2 as a possible D gene (6 bases). The CDR3 runs to 17 residues. V was trimmed by 1 base and J by 0 bases, leaving 14 bases between them. The germline CDR1 and CDR2 sequences are SGHDT and YYEEEE.

The chain carries TRBV5-6 and TRBJ2-3; 9 nucleotides align to TRBD1. The germline V gene encodes CDR1 SGHDT and CDR2 YYEEEE. The V segment lost 4 bases and the J segment 4 bases; nucleotides outside the gene matches: 19. The CDR3 totals 19 residues. Here the CDR3 reads CASSRKGKVGQGTPDTQYF. CDR3 nucleotides: TGTGCCAGCAGCCGAAAGGGGAAAGTGGGACAGGGCACGCCAGATACGCAGTATTTT.

The chain combines TRBV28 with TRBJ1-5; D might be TRBD1 (6 bases). The germline CDR1 and CDR2 sequences are MDHEN and SYDVKM. V shed 5 bases and J shed 2 bases, with 16 bases lying between them. The CDR3 is made up of 16 amino acids. DNA for the CDR3: TGTGCCAGCAGTACGGACAGTCTCGGCGGCAATCAGCCCCAGCATTTT. It translates to CASSTDSLGGNQPQHF. Full variable domain (outside the CDR3, taken from reference TRBV28 and TRBJ1-5): DVKVTQSSRYLVKRTGEKVFLECVQDMDHENMFWYRQDPGLGLRLIYFSYDVKMKEKGDIPEGYSVSREKKERFSLILESASTNQTSMYLCASSTDSLGGNQPQHFGDGTRLSIL.

The J gene is TRBJ2-1, the V gene TRBV19, with 9 nucleotides matching TRBD1. This CDR3 contains 14 residues. From germline, CDR1 is LNHDA and CDR2 SQIVND (reference sequence). After removal of 9 bases from V and 3 bases from J, the junction contained 6 bases not matched to a gene. The CDR3 region is CASRGGQGYNEQFF. In DNA form, the CDR3 reads TGTGCCAGCAGAGGGGGACAGGGCTACAATGAGCAGTTCTTC.